This is a list of T cell receptor beta chains from one sample in a study of T-cell memory formation after mild COVID-19. TCRdb re-called the 5' RACE reads with MiXCR, one entry per CDR3 protein. This repertoire shows about 340,000 distinct CDR3 sequences, about 15% found once; its top ten account for about 22%. The sequencing input was PBMCs or a T cell subset sorted from them (not recorded which). These receptors were obtained from a man aged 18 to 30 who had mild COVID-19 (a few samples of this study predate the infection). Cell type and time point are not known. Each CDR3 is given with its conserved first and last residue. The D gene is left open where the match is weak. Clone size is not always given. Where it is, it says once, few, many or a class for expanded clones.

J gene	V gene	clone size	D gene	CDR3 length	CDR3 protein	CDR3 DNA
TRBJ1-5	TRBV5-1	few	NA	13	CASSWGPDQPQHF	TGCGCCAGCAGCTGGGGACCCGATCAGCCCCAGCATTTT
TRBJ1-6	TRBV12-3/TRBV12-4	few	NA	16	CASSLRQGAYNSPLHF	TGTGCCAGCAGTTTAAGGCAGGGCGCCTATAATTCACCCCTCCACTTT
TRBJ2-1	TRBV5-5	few	NA	15	CASSLGGEAYNEQFF	TGTGCCAGCAGCTTGGGAGGGGAGGCCTACAATGAGCAGTTCTTC
TRBJ1-1	TRBV6-5	many	NA	13	CASSYRGYTEAFF	TGTGCCAGCAGTTACAGGGGATACACTGAAGCTTTCTTT
TRBJ2-1	TRBV10-3	many	NA	14	CAIGEGAGYNEQFF	TGTGCCATCGGAGAGGGGGCGGGATACAATGAGCAGTTCTTC
TRBJ2-1	TRBV7-8	few	NA	16	CASSPVSGSSYNEQFF	TGTGCCAGCAGCCCGGTTAGCGGAAGCTCCTACAATGAGCAGTTCTTC
TRBJ1-2	TRBV4-1	NA	NA	14	CASSHKGTLYGYTF	TGCGCCAGCAGCCACAAAGGGACCCTGTATGGCTACACCTTC
TRBJ2-2	TRBV20-1	NA	NA	14	CSASPGKNTGELFF	TGCAGTGCTAGTCCCGGGAAGAACACCGGGGAGCTGTTTTTT
TRBJ2-3	TRBV6-6	few	TRBD1	15	CASSYSGGLTDTQYF	TGTGCCAGCAGTTACTCAGGGGGCCTCACAGATACGCAGTATTTT
TRBJ2-7	TRBV5-4	many	NA	15	CASSRRTVQSYEQYF	TGTGCCAGCAGCCGTCGGACAGTTCAGTCCTACGAGCAGTACTTC
TRBJ1-5	TRBV7-8	few	NA	14	CASSLGAGLQPQHF	TGTGCCAGCAGCTTAGGTGCGGGGTTGCAGCCCCAGCATTTT
TRBJ2-5	TRBV9	NA	TRBD2	16	CASSVAGSGGQETQYF	TGTGCCAGCAGCGTAGCTGGTAGCGGGGGACAAGAGACCCAGTACTTC
TRBJ2-1	TRBV11-2	few	NA	15	CASSPNPGPWNEQFF	TGTGCCAGCAGCCCAAATCCTGGACCCTGGAATGAGCAGTTCTTC
TRBJ2-3	TRBV3-1	few	TRBD2	15	CASSQNRGGTDTQYF	TGTGCCAGCAGCCAAAACCGGGGGGGCACAGATACGCAGTATTTT
TRBJ1-6	TRBV6-5	many	NA	13	CASSYWGDSPLHF	TGTGCCAGCAGTTACTGGGGCGACTCACCCCTCCACTTT
TRBJ2-2	TRBV4-3	few	TRBD1	18	CASSQILGGQGTTGELFF	TGCGCCAGCAGCCAAATCCTAGGCGGACAGGGGACAACCGGGGAGCTGTTTTTT
TRBJ2-7	TRBV9	few	NA	15	CASSDGTLDPYEQYF	TGTGCCAGCAGCGATGGGACGCTCGACCCCTACGAGCAGTACTTC
TRBJ2-5	TRBV5-4	NA	TRBD2	16	CASSRPERGGEETQYF	TGTGCCAGCAGCCGTCCTGAGCGGGGGGGCGAGGAGACCCAGTACTTC
TRBJ1-3	TRBV7-3	NA	NA	15	CASSLWGNSGNTIYF	TGTGCCAGCAGCTTATGGGGCAACTCTGGAAACACCATATATTTT
TRBJ1-2	TRBV6-5	few	NA	14	CASSYSTANYGYTF	TGTGCCAGCAGTTACTCGACCGCTAACTATGGCTACACCTTC
TRBJ2-3	TRBV28	NA	NA	16	CASSLIARARGDTQYF	TGTGCCAGCAGTTTAATAGCCCGAGCTAGGGGTGATACGCAGTATTTT
TRBJ2-7	TRBV29-1	many	TRBD1	11	CSVEDGDSADF	TGCAGCGTTGAAGATGGGGACAGCGCCGACTTC
TRBJ2-5	TRBV29-1	few	NA	10	CSVFGETQYF	TGCAGCGTCTTCGGGGAGACCCAGTACTTC
TRBJ2-5	TRBV20-1	few	TRBD1	15	CSATPYQGAGETQYF	TGCAGTGCTACACCTTATCAGGGGGCTGGAGAGACCCAGTACTTC
TRBJ1-6	TRBV4-1	NA	NA	14	CASSQPPGPAALHF	TGCGCCAGCAGCCAGCCCCCCGGACCAGCAGCCCTCCACTTT
TRBJ2-3	TRBV5-1	NA	NA	15	CASSLGGASADTQYF	TGCGCCAGCAGCTTGGGGGGCGCGAGTGCAGATACGCAGTATTTT
TRBJ2-3	TRBV6-5	few	NA	15	CASSYGRVGTDTQYF	TGTGCCAGCAGTTACGGCAGGGTCGGGACAGATACGCAGTATTTT
TRBJ2-3	TRBV7-6	few	TRBD2	15	CASSPSGGNTDTQYF	TGTGCCAGCAGCCCCAGCGGGGGGAACACAGATACGCAGTATTTT
TRBJ2-3	TRBV6-2/TRBV6-3	NA	NA	16	CASSWAPQGLADTQYF	TGTGCCAGCAGCTGGGCCCCACAGGGTTTGGCAGATACGCAGTATTTT
TRBJ2-1	TRBV4-3	many	TRBD2	16	CASSHLLAGGVDEQFF	TGCGCCAGCAGCCACCTTCTAGCGGGGGGCGTCGATGAGCAGTTCTTC
TRBJ2-5	TRBV6-5	few	NA	16	CASSYSTTTLQETQYF	TGTGCCAGCAGTTACTCGACCACTACCCTCCAAGAGACCCAGTACTTC
TRBJ1-2	TRBV6-1	NA	NA	14	CASSERRTAYGYTF	TGTGCCAGCAGTGAGAGACGCACGGCCTATGGCTACACCTTC
TRBJ1-3	TRBV7-2	NA	NA	15	CASSPGTATGNTIYF	TGTGCCAGCAGCCCCGGGACGGCCACTGGAAACACCATATATTTT
TRBJ2-1	TRBV9	NA	NA	17	CASSVSVLTSSYNEQFF	TGTGCCAGCAGCGTTTCGGTGCTGACTAGCTCCTACAATGAGCAGTTCTTC
TRBJ2-5	TRBV27	few	NA	14	CASRPRPGVETQYF	TGTGCCAGCCGACCCCGGCCGGGTGTGGAGACCCAGTACTTC
TRBJ2-5	TRBV18	few	NA	14	CASSPRGNQETQYF	TGTGCCAGCTCACCCCGGGGAAATCAAGAGACCCAGTACTTC